Below, 11 T cell receptor beta chains from the same sample are listed, as sequenced in a study of Ad26.COV2.S vaccination and SARS-CoV-2 variants. Specified treatment: around 19 received Ad26.COV2.S at low or high dose, single or two shots; several received placebo; per-sample allocation not given. Each sample was drawn 63 days after the first injection (of vaccine or placebo). TCRdb's table, derived via immunoSEQ multiplex PCR, lists solely in-frame clones and lacks some. There are about 480,000 clones in the sample; around nine tenths occur only once, and 10% to 15% lies in the top ten. The sample consisted of peripheral blood, taken in a trial of Ad26.COV2.S vaccine versus placebo. Every receptor here comes from a person between 18 and 65 years old who received the Ad26.COV2.S COVID-19 vaccine or a placebo.

The chain has TRBV6-6 and TRBJ1-1; 7 bases line up with TRBD1. Germline lookup yields CDR1 MNHNY and CDR2 SVGAGI (reference sequence). V was pared by 0 bases and J by 4 bases, with 2 bases of the junction left unmatched. The CDR3 is 14 amino acids. CDR3 sequence reads: CASSYSDRATEAFF. The CDR3 DNA follows: TGTGCCAGCAGTTACTCCGACAGGGCCACTGAAGCTTTCTTT.

V usage is TRBV24-1 and J usage is TRBJ1-5; D call uncertain. This CDR3 is 14 amino acids long. V shed 6 bases and J shed 3 bases, with 11 bases lying between them. Per the germline V gene, CDR1 is KGHDR and CDR2 is SFDVKD. CDR3 nucleotides: TGTGCCACCAGTCCGCAAGGAGACAATCAGCCCCAGCATTTT. Amino acids: CATSPQGDNQPQHF.

The chain has TRBV28 and TRBJ1-1, with no clear D. Looked up from germline, CDR1 is MDHEN and CDR2 is SYDVKM. This CDR3 has 12 amino acids. The V end was cut by 1 base, the J end by 3 bases, with 3 bases between. The CDR3 here is CASSLLHTEAFF. The CDR3 DNA reads as TGTGCCAGCAGTTTATTACACACTGAAGCTTTCTTT. Combining the CDR3 with reference TRBV28 and TRBJ1-1 gives the whole variable domain DVKVTQSSRYLVKRTGEKVFLECVQDMDHENMFWYRQDPGLGLRLIYFSYDVKMKEKGDIPEGYSVSREKKERFSLILESASTNQTSMYLCASSLLHTEAFFGQGTRLTVV.

The rearrangement links TRBV5-1 to TRBJ1-6; D is undetermined. V gave up 5 bases and J gave up 8 bases, with 14 bases separating them. The CDR3 is 14 amino acids. Germline V CDR1 and CDR2: SGHRS, YFSETQ. CDR3 DNA sequence: TGCGCCAGCAGGATGACCGTGGGCTATTCACCCCTCCACTTT. It translates to CASRMTVGYSPLHF.

The chain uses TRBV9 and TRBJ1-1; D gene ambiguous. In germline, CDR1 is SGDLS, CDR2 YYNGEE. V was cut by 2 bases and J by 2 bases, with 10 bases left in between. This CDR3 is 14 amino acids long. Here the CDR3 reads CASSVRWGNTEAFF. CDR3 coding DNA: TGTGCCAGCAGCGTTAGGTGGGGAAACACTGAAGCTTTCTTT.

The chain uses TRBV7-9 and TRBJ2-1; TRBD2 matches at 7 bases. Germline trimming cut 4 bases from V and 4 bases from J; bases unmatched to any gene: 13. Germline V lookup: CDR1 SEHNR, CDR2 FQNEAQ (reference sequence). The CDR3 contains 17 residues. CDR3 DNA: TGTGCCAGCAGCTCAGAGTGGGGGGACTATAAGTACAATGAGCAGTTCTTC. Translated: CASSSEWGDYKYNEQFF. Full variable domain (rest looked up from reference TRBV7-9 and TRBJ2-1): DTGVSQNPRHKITKRGQNVTFRCDPISEHNRLYWYRQTLGQGPEFLTYFQNEAQLEKSRLLSDRFSAERPKGSFSTLEIQRTEQGDSAMYLCASSSEWGDYKYNEQFFGPGTRLTVL.

The chain employs TRBV21-1 and TRBJ1-4; no DNA check was done on the table's D call, TRBD1. TRBV21-1 is termed a pseudogene. This CDR3 is built from 19 residues. CDR3 nucleotide sequence: TGTGCCAGCAGCAAAGAGGGGTGGGCAGTCTTCTTCTTGAATGAAAAACTGTTTTTT. Its translation is CASSKEGWAVFFLNEKLFF.

The gene calls are TRBV5-1 and TRBJ1-5; 11 bases align to TRBD1. Germline V CDR1 and CDR2: SGHRS, YFSETQ. The CDR3 is 15 residues long. With V trimmed by 5 bases and J by 6 bases, 7 bases remained unmatched. CDR3 nucleotide sequence: TGCGCCAGCAGTCCGGGACAGGGGGGAAGTCAGCCCCAGCATTTT. It is translated as CASSPGQGGSQPQHF.

The chain employs TRBV24-1 and TRBJ2-3; TRBD1 agrees at 8 bases. The germline V gene encodes CDR1 KGHDR and CDR2 SFDVKD. The CDR3 spans 18 residues. Trimming took 4 bases from V and 4 from J; bases not matched to a gene: 15. The CDR3 reads CATSDRPGGISRADTQYF. DNA of the CDR3: TGTGCCACCAGTGACCGCCCAGGGGGCATAAGTAGGGCAGATACGCAGTATTTT.

This rearrangement joins TRBV30 to TRBJ1-1; unclear D gene. V lost 1 base and J 5 bases, leaving 8 bases between the germline ends. Germline lookup yields CDR1 GTSNPN and CDR2 SVGIG (reference sequence). CDR3 size: 12 residues. The CDR3 region is CAWSEGGTEAFF. In DNA form, the CDR3 reads TGTGCCTGGAGTGAGGGAGGAACTGAAGCTTTCTTT.

This rearrangement joins TRBV18 to TRBJ1-6; 9 bases line up with TRBD1. V dropped 6 bases and J dropped 5; count of bases not matched to a gene: 5. The germline V gene encodes CDR1 KGHSH and CDR2 LQKENI. This CDR3 is 15 amino acids long. For the CDR3, the DNA is TGTGCCAGCTCCCATAGGACAGGGGATAATTCACCCCTCCACTTT. It codes for CASSHRTGDNSPLHF.